This T cell receptor beta chain was captured in a study of early T cells in non-severe SARS-CoV-2 infection. On the study more broadly: Chains were not paired, and sequencing was done on bulk RNA from unsorted whole blood.

Points on this clonotype: What it recognizes is unknown.

The CDR3 sequence is 18 residues long. With V trimmed by 1 base and J by 4 bases, 15 bases remained unmatched. Unique molecular identifiers tagged individual cDNA molecules. TCRdb fed the 5' RACE reads into MiXCR, producing one record per CDR3 protein. Of around 33,000 distinct CDR3 sequences listed, roughly 6% are singletons. Study results and limitations: A preference for anti-spike CD8 responses marked VDJdb matching, which missed private and CD4 specificities.

The chain has TRBV12-3 or TRBV12-4 and TRBJ1-2; the match to TRBD1 covers 7 bases. The receptor was isolated from an adult who was a healthcare worker with PCR-confirmed SARS-CoV-2 infection or an uninfected control (not recorded which). The sample was whole blood. CDR3 nucleotide sequence: TGTGCCAGCAGTTTAGTCCCCCTTACAGGACAGGCGAGCTATGGCTACACCTTC. Residues: CASSLVPLTGQASYGYTF.